This T cell receptor (beta chain) originates from a study of T cell responses to AZD1222 COVID-19 vaccine. Study outcomes and limitations: There were mostly white British donors and more females than males, and clonal diversity was possibly underestimated.

The CDR3 has 13 residues. The V gene lost 3 bases and the J gene lost 6 bases, with 12 bases spanning the gap. From germline, CDR1 is SGHAT and CDR2 FQNNGV. Second-dose intervals near 4 or 12 weeks were combined. Details on this clone: Its matching antigen is unknown.

Measured with immunoSEQ multiplex PCR; TCRdb has only the in-frame clones, and not every one. The data contain approximately 170,000 clones, around 90% of them seen just once; the ten biggest clones take up roughly 0.98%. This clonotype was sampled from an adult who received the AZD1222 COVID-19 vaccine. Material: peripheral blood, obtained 28 days after the second AZD1222 dose. The chain is built from TRBV11-2 and TRBJ2-7, with a possible D match to TRBD1 (6 bases). CDR3 nucleotides: TGTGCCAGCAGCTTTCTAAGCAGGGGCGAGCAGTACTTC. It is translated as CASSFLSRGEQYF.